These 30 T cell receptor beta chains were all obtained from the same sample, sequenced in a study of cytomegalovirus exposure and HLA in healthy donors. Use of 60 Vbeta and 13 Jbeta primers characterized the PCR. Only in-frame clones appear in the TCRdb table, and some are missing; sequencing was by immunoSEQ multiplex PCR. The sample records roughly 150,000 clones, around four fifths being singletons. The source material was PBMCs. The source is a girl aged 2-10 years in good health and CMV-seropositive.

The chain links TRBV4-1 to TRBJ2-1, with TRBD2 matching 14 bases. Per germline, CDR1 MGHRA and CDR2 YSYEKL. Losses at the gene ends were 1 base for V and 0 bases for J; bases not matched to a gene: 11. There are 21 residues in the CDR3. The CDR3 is CASSQGEMGLAGASSYNEQFF. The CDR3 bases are TGCGCCAGCAGCCAAGGGGAAATGGGACTAGCGGGAGCCAGCTCCTACAATGAGCAGTTCTTC.

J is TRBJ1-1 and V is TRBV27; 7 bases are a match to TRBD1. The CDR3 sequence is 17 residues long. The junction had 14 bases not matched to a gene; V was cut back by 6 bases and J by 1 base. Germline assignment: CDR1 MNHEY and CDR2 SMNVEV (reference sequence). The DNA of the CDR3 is TGTGCCAGCAGGCCTCACGGAGGGGGCACCTCGAACACTGAAGCTTTCTTT. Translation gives CASRPHGGGTSNTEAFF.

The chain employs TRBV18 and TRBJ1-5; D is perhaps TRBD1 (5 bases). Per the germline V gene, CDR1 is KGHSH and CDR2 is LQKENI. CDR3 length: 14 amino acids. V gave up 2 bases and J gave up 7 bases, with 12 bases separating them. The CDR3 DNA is TGTGCCAGCTCACCAGTCAGGGCGCGACAGCCCCAGCATTTT. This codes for CASSPVRARQPQHF.

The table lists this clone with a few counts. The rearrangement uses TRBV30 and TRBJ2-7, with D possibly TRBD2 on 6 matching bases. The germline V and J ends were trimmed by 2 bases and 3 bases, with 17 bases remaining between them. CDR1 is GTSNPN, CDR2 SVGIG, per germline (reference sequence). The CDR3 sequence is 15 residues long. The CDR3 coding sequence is TGTGCCTGGAGTAAAACGGGACTTAATCGCTACGAGCAGTACTTC. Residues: CAWSKTGLNRYEQYF.

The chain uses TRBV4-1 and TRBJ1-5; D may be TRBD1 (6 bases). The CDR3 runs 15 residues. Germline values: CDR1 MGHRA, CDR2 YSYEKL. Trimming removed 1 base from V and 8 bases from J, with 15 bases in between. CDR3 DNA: TGCGCCAGCAGCCAAGGGAACAGGGCAACGAAGCCCCAGCATTTT. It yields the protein CASSQGNRATKPQHF.

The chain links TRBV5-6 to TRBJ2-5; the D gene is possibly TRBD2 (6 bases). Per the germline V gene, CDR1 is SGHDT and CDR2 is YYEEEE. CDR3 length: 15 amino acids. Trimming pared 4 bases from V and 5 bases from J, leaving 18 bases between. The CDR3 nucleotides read TGTGCCAGCAGCCGTTTGGGGGGAGGCGATGAGACCCAGTACTTC. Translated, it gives CASSRLGGGDETQYF.

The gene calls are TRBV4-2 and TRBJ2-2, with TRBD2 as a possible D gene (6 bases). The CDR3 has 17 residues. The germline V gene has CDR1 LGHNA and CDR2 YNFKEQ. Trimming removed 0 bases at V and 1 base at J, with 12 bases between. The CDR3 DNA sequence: TGTGCCAGCAGCCAAGATGGGGACTCTAGGAACACCGGGGAGCTGTTTTTT. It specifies CASSQDGDSRNTGELFF.

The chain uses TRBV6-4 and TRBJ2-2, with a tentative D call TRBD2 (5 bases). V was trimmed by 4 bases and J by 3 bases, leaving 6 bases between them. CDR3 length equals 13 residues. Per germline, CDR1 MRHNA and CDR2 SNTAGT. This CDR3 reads CASSADYTGELFF. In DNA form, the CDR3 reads TGTGCCAGCAGTGCGGACTACACCGGGGAGCTGTTTTTT.

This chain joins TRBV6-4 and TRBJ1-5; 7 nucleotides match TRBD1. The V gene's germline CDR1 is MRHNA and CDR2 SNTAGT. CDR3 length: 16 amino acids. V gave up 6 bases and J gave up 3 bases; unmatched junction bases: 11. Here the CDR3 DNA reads TGTGCCAGCAGCCCCGACAGGGCGACGGACAATCAGCCCCAGCATTTT. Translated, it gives CASSPDRATDNQPQHF.

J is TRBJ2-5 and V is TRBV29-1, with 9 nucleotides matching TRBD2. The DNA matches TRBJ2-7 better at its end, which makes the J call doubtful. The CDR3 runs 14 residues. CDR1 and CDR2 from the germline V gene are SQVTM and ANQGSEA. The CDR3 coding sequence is TGCAGCGTTGTGGCTAGCGGGACCCTCGGCGAGCAGTACTTC. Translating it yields CSVVASGTLGEQYF.

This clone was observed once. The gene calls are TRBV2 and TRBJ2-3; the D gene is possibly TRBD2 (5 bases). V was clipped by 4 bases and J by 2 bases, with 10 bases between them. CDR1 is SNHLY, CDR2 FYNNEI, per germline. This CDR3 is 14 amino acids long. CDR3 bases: TGTGCCAGCAGTGTTGGGAGTACCACAGATACGCAGTATTTT. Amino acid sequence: CASSVGSTTDTQYF.

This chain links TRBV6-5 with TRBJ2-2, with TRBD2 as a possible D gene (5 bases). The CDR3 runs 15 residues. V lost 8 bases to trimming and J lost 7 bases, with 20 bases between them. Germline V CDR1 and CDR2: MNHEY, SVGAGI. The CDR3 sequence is CASLPSGGDHGELFF. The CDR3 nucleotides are TGTGCCAGCCTCCCTTCAGGAGGTGATCACGGGGAGCTGTTTTTT.

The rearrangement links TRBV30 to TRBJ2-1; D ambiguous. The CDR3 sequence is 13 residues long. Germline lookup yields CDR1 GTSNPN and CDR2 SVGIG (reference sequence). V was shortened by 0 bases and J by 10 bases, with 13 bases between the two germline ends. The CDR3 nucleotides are TGTGCCTGGAGTGTAGCCCCTATACGGGAGCAGTTCTTC. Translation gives CAWSVAPIREQFF.

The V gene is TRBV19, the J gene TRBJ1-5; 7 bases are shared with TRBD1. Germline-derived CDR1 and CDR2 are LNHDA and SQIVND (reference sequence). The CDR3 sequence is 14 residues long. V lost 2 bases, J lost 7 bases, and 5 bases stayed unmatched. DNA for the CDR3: TGTGCCAGTAGTATATTAGGGGGCGGGCAGCCCCAGCATTTT. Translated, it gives CASSILGGGQPQHF.

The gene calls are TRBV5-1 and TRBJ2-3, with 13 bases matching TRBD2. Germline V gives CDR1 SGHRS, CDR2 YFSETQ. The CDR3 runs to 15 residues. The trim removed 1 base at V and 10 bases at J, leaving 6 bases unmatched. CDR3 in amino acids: CASSLTGLAGVAQYF. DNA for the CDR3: TGCGCCAGCAGCTTGACCGGACTAGCGGGAGTCGCGCAGTATTTT. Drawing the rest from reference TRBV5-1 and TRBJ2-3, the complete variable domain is KAGVTQTPRYLIKTRGQQVTLSCSPISGHRSVSWYQQTPGQGLQFLFEYFSETQRNKGNFPGRFSGRQFSNSRSEMNVSTLELGDSALYLCASSLTGLAGVAQYFGPGTRLTVL.

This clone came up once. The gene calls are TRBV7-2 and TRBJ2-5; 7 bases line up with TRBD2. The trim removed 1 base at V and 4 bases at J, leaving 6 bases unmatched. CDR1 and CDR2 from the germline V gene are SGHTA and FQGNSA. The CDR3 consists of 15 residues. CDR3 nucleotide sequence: TGTGCCAGCAGCTTAGAGGCGGGAGTAGGAGAGACCCAGTACTTC. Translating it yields CASSLEAGVGETQYF.

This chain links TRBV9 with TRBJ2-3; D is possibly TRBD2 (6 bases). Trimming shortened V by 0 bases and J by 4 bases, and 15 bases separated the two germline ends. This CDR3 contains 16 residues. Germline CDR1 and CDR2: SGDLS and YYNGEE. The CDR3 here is CASSVEVRGWADTQYF. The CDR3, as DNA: TGTGCCAGCAGCGTAGAGGTGCGGGGTTGGGCAGATACGCAGTATTTT.

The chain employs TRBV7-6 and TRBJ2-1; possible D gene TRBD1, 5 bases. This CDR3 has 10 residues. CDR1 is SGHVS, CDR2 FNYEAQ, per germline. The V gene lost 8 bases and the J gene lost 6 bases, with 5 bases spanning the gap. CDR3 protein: CASGANEQFF. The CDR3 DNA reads TGTGCCAGCGGGGCCAATGAGCAGTTCTTC.

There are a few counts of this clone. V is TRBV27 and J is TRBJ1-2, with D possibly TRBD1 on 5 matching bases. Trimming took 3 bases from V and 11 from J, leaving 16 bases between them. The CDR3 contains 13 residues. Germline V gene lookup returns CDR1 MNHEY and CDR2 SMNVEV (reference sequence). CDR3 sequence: CASSLIGAKGYTF. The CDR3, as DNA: TGTGCCAGCAGTTTGATTGGGGCCAAAGGATACACCTTC.

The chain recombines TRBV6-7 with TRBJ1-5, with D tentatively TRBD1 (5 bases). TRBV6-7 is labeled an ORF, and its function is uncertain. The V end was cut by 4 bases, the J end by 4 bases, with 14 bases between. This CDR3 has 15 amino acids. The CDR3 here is CASSSMTALNQPQHF. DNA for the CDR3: TGTGCCAGCAGTTCTATGACAGCTTTGAATCAGCCCCAGCATTTT.

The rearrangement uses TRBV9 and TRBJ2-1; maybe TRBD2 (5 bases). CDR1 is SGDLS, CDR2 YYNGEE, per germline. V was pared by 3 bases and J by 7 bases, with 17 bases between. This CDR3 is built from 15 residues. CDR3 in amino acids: CASSADSRFGNEQFF. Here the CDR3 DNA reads TGTGCCAGCAGCGCGGACTCTCGTTTCGGGAATGAGCAGTTCTTC.

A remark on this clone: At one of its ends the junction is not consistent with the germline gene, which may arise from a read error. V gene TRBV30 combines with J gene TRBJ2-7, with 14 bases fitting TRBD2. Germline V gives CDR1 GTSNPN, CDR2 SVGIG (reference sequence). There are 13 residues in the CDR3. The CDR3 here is CAFLGTSGSRWHF. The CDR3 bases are TGTGCCTTTCTTGGGACTAGCGGGAGTAGGTGGCACTTC.

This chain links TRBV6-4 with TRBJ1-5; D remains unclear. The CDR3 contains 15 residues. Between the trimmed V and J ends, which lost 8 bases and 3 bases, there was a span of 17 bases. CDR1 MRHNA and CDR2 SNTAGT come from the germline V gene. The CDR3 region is CASAPGPEANQPQHF. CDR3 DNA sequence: TGTGCCAGCGCGCCGGGTCCCGAGGCCAATCAGCCCCAGCATTTT.

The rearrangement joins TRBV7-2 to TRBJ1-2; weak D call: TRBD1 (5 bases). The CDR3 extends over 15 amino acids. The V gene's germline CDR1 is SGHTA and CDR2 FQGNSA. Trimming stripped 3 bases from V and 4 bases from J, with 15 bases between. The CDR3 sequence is CASSFSGGDGYGYTF. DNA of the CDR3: TGTGCCAGCAGCTTTAGTGGGGGGGACGGCTATGGCTACACCTTC.

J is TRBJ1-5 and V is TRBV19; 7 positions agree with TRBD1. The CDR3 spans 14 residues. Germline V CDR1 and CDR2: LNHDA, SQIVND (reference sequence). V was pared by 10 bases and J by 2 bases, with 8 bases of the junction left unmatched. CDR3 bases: TGTGCCACCAGGACAGGTGGACGCAATCAGCCCCAGCATTTT. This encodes CATRTGGRNQPQHF.

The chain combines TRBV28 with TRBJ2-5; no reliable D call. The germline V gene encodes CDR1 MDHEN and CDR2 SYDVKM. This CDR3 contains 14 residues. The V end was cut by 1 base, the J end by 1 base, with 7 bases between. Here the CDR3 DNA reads TGTGCCAGCAGTTTATTGCGAGCCCAAGAGACCCAGTACTTC. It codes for CASSLLRAQETQYF.

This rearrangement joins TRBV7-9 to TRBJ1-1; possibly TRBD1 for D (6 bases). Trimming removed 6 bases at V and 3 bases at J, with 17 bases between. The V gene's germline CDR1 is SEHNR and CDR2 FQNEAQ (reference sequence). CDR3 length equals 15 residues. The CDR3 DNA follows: TGTGCCAGCAGGCAGGGAGCACAGGGTGACACTGAAGCTTTCTTT. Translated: CASRQGAQGDTEAFF.

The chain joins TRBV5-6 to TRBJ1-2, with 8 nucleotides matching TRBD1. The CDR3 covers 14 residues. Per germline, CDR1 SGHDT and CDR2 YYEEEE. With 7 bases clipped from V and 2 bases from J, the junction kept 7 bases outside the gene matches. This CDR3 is CASFDRGRNYGYTF. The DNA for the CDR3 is TGTGCCAGCTTTGACAGGGGACGCAACTATGGCTACACCTTC.

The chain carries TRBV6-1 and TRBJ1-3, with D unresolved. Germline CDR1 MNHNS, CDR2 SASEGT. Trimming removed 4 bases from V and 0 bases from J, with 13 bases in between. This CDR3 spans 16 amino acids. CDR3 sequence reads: CASSVLDMSSGNTIYF. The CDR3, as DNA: TGTGCCAGCAGTGTCTTAGACATGAGCTCTGGAAACACCATATATTTT.

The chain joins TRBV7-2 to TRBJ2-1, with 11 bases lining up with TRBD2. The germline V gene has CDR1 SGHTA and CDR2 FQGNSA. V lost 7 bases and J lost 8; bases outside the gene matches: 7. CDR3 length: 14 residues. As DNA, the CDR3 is TGTGCCAGCACCCGACTAGCGGGATTGGATGAGCAGTTCTTC. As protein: CASTRLAGLDEQFF. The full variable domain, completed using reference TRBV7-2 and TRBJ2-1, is GAGVSQSPSNKVTEKGKDVELRCDPISGHTALYWYRQSLGQGLEFLIYFQGNSAPDKSGLPSDRFSAERTGGSVSTLTIQRTQQEDSAVYLCASTRLAGLDEQFFGPGTRLTVL.